These 9 T cell receptor beta chains were all obtained from the same sample, sequenced in a study of CD8 T cells in Susac syndrome. Random hexamers were used to reverse transcribe 0.5 to 1 ug of RNA. From the immunoSEQ multiplex PCR reads, TCRdb called clonotypes with MiXCR, one entry per CDR3 protein. The sample gives some 150,000 distinct CDR3 sequences, approximately 93% of which show up once; over 0.2% is in the top ten. What was sequenced was CD8+ T cells from PBMCs. These TCRs come from a human donor with multiple sclerosis.

This chain connects TRBV29-1 to TRBJ2-3; D gene unclear. The germline V and J ends were trimmed by 5 bases and 1 base, with 10 bases remaining between them. Germline lookup yields CDR1 SQVTM and CDR2 ANQGSEA. The CDR3 extends over 13 amino acids. CDR3 bases: TGCAGCGTTTTTACCGGCCGCACAGATACGCAGTATTTT. It yields the protein CSVFTGRTDTQYF.

V and J are TRBV18 and TRBJ1-6; D is undetermined. Trimming took off 4 bases at V and 1 base at J, with 11 bases between the two ends. The CDR3 totals 16 residues. Germline loops: CDR1 KGHSH, CDR2 LQKENI. The CDR3 here is CASSLRGRSYNSPLHF. The CDR3 DNA reads TGTGCCAGCTCACTTAGAGGACGTTCCTATAATTCACCCCTCCACTTT.

V gene TRBV15 combines with J gene TRBJ2-5, with 7 positions matching TRBD1. J was trimmed by 2 bases and V by 2 bases; bases with no gene match: 8. CDR1 and CDR2 from the germline V gene are LNHNV and YYDKDF (reference sequence). The CDR3 length is 16 residues. The DNA of the CDR3 is TGTGCCACCAGCAGACCTTCACAGGGGTGGCAAGAGACCCAGTACTTC. This sequence encodes CATSRPSQGWQETQYF.

The rearrangement links TRBV7-9 to TRBJ1-2, with D unclear. Germline V lookup: CDR1 SEHNR, CDR2 FQNEAQ (reference sequence). This CDR3 spans 9 amino acids. Trimming took off 8 bases at V and 4 bases at J, with 2 bases between the two ends. CDR3 in amino acids: CASGYGYTF. CDR3 DNA sequence: TGTGCCAGCGGCTATGGCTACACCTTC.

This clonotype was seen a single time. The genes are TRBV9 and TRBJ2-1, with D maybe TRBD2 (6 bases). CDR1 and CDR2 (germline): SGDLS, YYNGEE. Trimming removed 4 bases from V and 0 bases from J, with 17 bases in between. This CDR3 contains 17 residues. As DNA, the CDR3 is TGTGCCAGCAGCCCCGGGGGTAGCCTGAGCTCCTACAATGAGCAGTTCTTC. Translation gives CASSPGGSLSSYNEQFF.

V is TRBV12-5 and J is TRBJ2-7; TRBD1 matches at 7 bases. The CDR3 covers 13 residues. CDR1 and CDR2 (germline): LGHNT, FRNRAP. The ends lost 7 bases at V and 2 bases at J; junction bases unmatched: 5. CDR3 loop: CASAPGTAYEQYF. The CDR3 region has the DNA TGTGCTAGTGCCCCCGGGACAGCCTACGAGCAGTACTTC.

The chain couples TRBV19 to TRBJ1-1; D call uncertain. The germline V gene encodes CDR1 LNHDA and CDR2 SQIVND (reference sequence). Trimming pared 6 bases from V and 4 bases from J, leaving 6 bases between. This CDR3 contains 11 residues. The CDR3 DNA reads TGTGCCAGTAGCATCGGCACTGAAGCTTTCTTT. Translation: CASSIGTEAFF.

The chain couples TRBV7-9 to TRBJ2-1; D tentatively fits TRBD1 or TRBD2 (5 bases each). This CDR3 has 13 amino acids. CDR1 and CDR2 (germline): SEHNR, FQNEAQ (reference sequence). Trimming cost V 5 bases and J 16 bases, with 21 bases left between them. Here the CDR3 reads CASSPSGGWGYFF. The CDR3 DNA follows: TGTGCCAGCAGCCCCAGTGGGGGTTGGGGTTATTTCTTC.

The chain has TRBV7-9 and TRBJ2-7, with 12 bases identical to TRBD2. The CDR3 length is 15 residues. Trimming at V came to 1 base and at J to 5 bases, leaving 3 bases not matched to a gene. Germline V gene data show CDR1 as SEHNR and CDR2 as FQNEAQ (reference sequence). Here the CDR3 DNA reads TGTGCCAGCAGCTTAGAAGGACTAGCGGGGAACGAGCAGTACTTC. This translates into CASSLEGLAGNEQYF.